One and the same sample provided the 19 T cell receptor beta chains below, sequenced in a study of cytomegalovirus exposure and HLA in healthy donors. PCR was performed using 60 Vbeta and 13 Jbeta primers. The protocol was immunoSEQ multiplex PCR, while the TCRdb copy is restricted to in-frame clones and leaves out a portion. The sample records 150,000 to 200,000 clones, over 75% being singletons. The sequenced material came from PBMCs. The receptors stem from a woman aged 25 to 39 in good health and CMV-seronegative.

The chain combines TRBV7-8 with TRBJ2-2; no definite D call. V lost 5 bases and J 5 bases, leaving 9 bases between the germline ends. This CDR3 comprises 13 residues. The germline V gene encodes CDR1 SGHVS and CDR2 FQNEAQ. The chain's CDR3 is CASSDTITGELFF. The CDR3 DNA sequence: TGTGCCAGCAGCGACACCATAACCGGGGAGCTGTTTTTT.

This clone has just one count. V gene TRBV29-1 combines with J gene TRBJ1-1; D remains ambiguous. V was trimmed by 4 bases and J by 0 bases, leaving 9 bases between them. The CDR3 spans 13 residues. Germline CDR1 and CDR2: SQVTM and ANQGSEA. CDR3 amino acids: CSVGPRLNTEAFF. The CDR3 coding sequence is TGCAGCGTTGGCCCCAGGCTGAACACTGAAGCTTTCTTT.

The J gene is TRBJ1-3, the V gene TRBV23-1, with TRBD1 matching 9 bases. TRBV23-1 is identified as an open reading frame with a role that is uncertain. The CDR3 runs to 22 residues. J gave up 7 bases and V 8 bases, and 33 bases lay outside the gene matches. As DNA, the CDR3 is TGCGCCAGCCTGTTTAACATGGGCCTTGTGGGGACAGGGCCACCTACCGGGAACACCATATATTTT. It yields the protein CASLFNMGLVGTGPPTGNTIYF.

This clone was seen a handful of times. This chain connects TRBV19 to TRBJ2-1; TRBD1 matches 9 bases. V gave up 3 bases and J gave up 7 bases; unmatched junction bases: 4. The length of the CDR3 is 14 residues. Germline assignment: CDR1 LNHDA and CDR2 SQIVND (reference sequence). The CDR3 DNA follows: TGTGCCAGTAGTATCGGGACAGGGTTTAATGAGCAGTTCTTC. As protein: CASSIGTGFNEQFF.

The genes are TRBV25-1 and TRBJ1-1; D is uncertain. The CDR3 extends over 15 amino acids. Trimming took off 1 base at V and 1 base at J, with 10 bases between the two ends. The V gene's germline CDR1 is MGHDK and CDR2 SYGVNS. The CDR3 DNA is TGTGCCAGCAGTGAATTCAACATCAAGAACACTGAAGCTTTCTTT. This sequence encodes CASSEFNIKNTEAFF.

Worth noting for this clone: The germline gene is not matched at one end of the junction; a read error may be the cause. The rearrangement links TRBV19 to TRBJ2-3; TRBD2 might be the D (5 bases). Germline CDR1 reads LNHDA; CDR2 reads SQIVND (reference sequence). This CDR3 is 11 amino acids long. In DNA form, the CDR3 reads TGTGCCAGTAGTACTCCCCCGGACTGGGATTTT. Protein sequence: CASSTPPDWDF.

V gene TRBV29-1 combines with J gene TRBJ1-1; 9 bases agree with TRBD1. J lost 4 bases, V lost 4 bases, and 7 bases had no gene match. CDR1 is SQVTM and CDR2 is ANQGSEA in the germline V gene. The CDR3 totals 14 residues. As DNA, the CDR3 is TGCAGCGTTGCAGTACAGGGGGCTGTCACTGAAGCTTTCTTT. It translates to CSVAVQGAVTEAFF.

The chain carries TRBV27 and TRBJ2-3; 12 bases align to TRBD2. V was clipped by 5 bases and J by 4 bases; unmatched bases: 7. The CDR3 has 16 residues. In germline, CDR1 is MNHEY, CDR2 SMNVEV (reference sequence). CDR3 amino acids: CASSTLLAGGPDTQYF. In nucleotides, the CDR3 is TGTGCCAGCAGTACTTTACTAGCGGGGGGTCCAGATACGCAGTATTTT.

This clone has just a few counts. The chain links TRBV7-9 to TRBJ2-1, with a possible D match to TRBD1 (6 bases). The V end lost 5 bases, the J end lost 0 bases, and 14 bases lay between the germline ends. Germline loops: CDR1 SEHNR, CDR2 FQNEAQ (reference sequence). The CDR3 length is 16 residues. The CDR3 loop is CASSQTRGNSYNEQFF. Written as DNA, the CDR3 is TGTGCCAGCAGCCAAACCAGGGGTAACTCCTACAATGAGCAGTTCTTC.

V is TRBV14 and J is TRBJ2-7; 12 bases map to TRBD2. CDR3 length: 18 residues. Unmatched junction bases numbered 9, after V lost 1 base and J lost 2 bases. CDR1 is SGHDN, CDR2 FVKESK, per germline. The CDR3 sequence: CASSQGETSGRRTYEQYF. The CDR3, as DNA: TGTGCCAGCAGCCAAGGGGAGACTAGCGGGAGAAGGACCTACGAGCAGTACTTC.

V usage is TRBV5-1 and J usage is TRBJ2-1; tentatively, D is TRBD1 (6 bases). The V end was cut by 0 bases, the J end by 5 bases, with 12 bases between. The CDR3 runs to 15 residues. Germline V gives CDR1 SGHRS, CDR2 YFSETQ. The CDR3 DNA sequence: TGCGCCAGCAGCTTGGGGGGGCGTGGAGACAATGAGCAGTTCTTC. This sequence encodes CASSLGGRGDNEQFF.

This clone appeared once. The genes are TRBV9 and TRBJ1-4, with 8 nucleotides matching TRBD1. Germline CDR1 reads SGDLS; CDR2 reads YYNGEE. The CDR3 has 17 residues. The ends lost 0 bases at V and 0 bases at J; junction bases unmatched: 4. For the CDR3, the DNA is TGTGCCAGCAGCGTAGGGGGACAGGCCTCAACTAATGAAAAACTGTTTTTT. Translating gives CASSVGGQASTNEKLFF.

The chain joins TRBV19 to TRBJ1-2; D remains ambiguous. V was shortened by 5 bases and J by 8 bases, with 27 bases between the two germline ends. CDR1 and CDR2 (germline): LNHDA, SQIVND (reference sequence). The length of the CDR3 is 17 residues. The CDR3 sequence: CASSFREALGESSGYTF. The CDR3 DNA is TGTGCCAGTAGTTTTCGGGAGGCCCTTGGGGAGTCCTCGGGCTACACCTTC.

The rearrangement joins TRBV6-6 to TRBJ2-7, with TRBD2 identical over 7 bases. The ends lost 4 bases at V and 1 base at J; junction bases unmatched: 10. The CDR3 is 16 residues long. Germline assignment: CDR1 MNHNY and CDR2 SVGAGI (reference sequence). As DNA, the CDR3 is TGTGCCAGCAGTTTTCGGGGGGTACCCACTTCCTACGAGCAGTACTTC. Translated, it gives CASSFRGVPTSYEQYF.

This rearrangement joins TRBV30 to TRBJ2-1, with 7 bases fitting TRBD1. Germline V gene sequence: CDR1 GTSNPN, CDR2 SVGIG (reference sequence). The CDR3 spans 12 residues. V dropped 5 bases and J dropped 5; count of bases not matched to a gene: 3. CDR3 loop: CAWGQAHNEQFF. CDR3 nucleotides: TGTGCCTGGGGACAGGCTCACAATGAGCAGTTCTTC. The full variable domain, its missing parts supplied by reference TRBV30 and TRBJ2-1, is SQTIHQWPATLVQPVGSPLSLECTVEGTSNPNLYWYRQAAGRGLQLLFYSVGIGQISSEVPQNLSASRPQDRQFILSSKKLLLSDSGFYLCAWGQAHNEQFFGPGTRLTVL.

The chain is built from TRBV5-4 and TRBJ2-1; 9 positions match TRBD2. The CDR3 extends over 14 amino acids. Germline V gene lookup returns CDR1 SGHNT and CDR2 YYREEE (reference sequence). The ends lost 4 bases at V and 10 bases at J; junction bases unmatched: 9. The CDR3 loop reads CASSPGTSPEEQFF. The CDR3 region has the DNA TGTGCCAGCAGCCCGGGGACTAGCCCTGAGGAGCAGTTCTTC.

CDR3 sequence reads: CASSTGRTHIKQYF. CDR3 DNA sequence: TGTGCCAGCAGCACCGGGAGGACACATATTAAGCAGTATTTT. This chain links TRBV5-6 with TRBJ2-3; 7 bases are shared with TRBD2. Trimming at V came to 4 bases and at J to 11 bases, leaving 13 bases not matched to a gene. Germline-derived CDR1 and CDR2 are SGHDT and YYEEEE. This CDR3 spans 14 amino acids.

The CDR3 region is CASSRDVRSSGSYEQYF. The CDR3 nucleotides are TGTGCCAGCAGCCGAGACGTCCGGTCTAGCGGGAGCTACGAGCAGTACTTC. The chain is built from TRBV27 and TRBJ2-5, with 10 nucleotides matching TRBD2. Matching the DNA end better, TRBJ2-7 makes the J call doubtful. The germline V gene has CDR1 MNHEY and CDR2 SMNVEV (reference sequence). This CDR3 has 17 residues.

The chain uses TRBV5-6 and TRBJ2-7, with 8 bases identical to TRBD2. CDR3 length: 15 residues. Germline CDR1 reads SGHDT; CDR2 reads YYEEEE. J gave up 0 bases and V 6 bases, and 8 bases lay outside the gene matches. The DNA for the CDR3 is TGTGCCAGCATCATTTGGAGCGGGGGCTCCTACGAGCAGTACTTC. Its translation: CASIIWSGGSYEQYF. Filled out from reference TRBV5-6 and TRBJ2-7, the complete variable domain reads DAGVTQSPTHLIKTRGQQVTLRCSPKSGHDTVSWYQQALGQGPQFIFQYYEEEERQRGNFPDRFSGHQFPNYSSELNVNALLLGDSALYLCASIIWSGGSYEQYFGPGTRLTVT.